This TCR beta chain is from a study of tumor-infiltrating lymphocytes in localized non-small cell lung cancer. Regarding the study as a whole: TCRbeta sequencing showed higher T cell infiltration in tumors than uninvolved lung.

Assay: immunoSEQ multiplex PCR; the TCRdb copy retains only in-frame clones and omits some. The sample has around 15,000 clones, 69% seen once; the top ten hold around 6%. The CDR3 is 14 residues long. Trimming shortened V by 2 bases and J by 1 base, and 8 bases separated the two germline ends. Germline-derived CDR1 and CDR2 are SGHVS and FQNEAQ. Worth noting for this clone: Its antigen is not known.

The receptor was derived from a human donor with non-small cell lung cancer. The sample comprised lung tumor tissue. The rearrangement joins TRBV7-8 to TRBJ1-1; weak D call: TRBD1 (5 bases). CDR3 nucleotide sequence: TGTGCCAGCAGCTTACAGGGAACGAACACTGAAGCTTTCTTT. Its protein is CASSLQGTNTEAFF.